Listed here is a single T cell receptor beta chain. The source of the sample is a study of CD8+ T cells in alopecia areata. V lost 5 bases to trimming and J lost 4 bases, with 20 bases between them. This CDR3 spans 17 amino acids. Germline CDR1 and CDR2: LNHDA and SQIVND (reference sequence). Following RNA extraction, reverse transcription yielded cDNA that acted as the sequencing template. TCRdb's copy holds only in-frame clones and misses some; the assay was immunoSEQ multiplex PCR. This sample has roughly 100,000 clones, with 55% found just once. The sequenced material came from CD4+ T cells sorted from blood. The genes are TRBV19 and TRBJ2-2; D ambiguous. The TCR was taken from a human donor in good health. CDR3 in amino acids: CASSANQQSDVTGELFF. Here the CDR3 DNA reads TGTGCCAGTAGTGCCAACCAACAGTCCGATGTCACCGGGGAGCTGTTTTTT.